The following is a T cell receptor (beta chain) sequence with its context. No antigen is known for it. These data come from a study of CD8+ T cells in alopecia areata. General study results and limits: Shared TCR sequences were less clear between patients than in mice, possibly partly from HLA diversity.

Samples from alopecia areata patients were lesional scalp punch biopsies and peripheral blood. Extraction of RNA preceded its reverse transcription into cDNA, which served as the sequencing template. Method: immunoSEQ multiplex PCR; TCRdb's copy keeps in-frame clones and lacks some. The top ten clones hold roughly 10% of a sample with around 120,000 clones, roughly 50% of them seen once. CDR1 is SNHLY, CDR2 FYNNEI, per germline. This CDR3 spans 13 amino acids. Trimming took off 6 bases at V and 2 bases at J, with 8 bases between the two ends. Sequenced input: NKG2D-low CD8+ T cells sorted from blood. This receptor was taken from a human donor with alopecia areata. The chain recombines TRBV2 with TRBJ2-1; D remains ambiguous. The CDR3 loop is CASRGLAYNEQFF. Here the CDR3 DNA reads TGTGCCAGCAGGGGTTTAGCCTACAATGAGCAGTTCTTC.